Presented here are 27 T cell receptor beta chains from one specimen sequenced in a study of blood T cells in healthy people across ages. Through a sample-barcoded 5' primer and a J-beta primer mix, a second PCR was run for roughly 6 to 12 cycles. TCRdb independently ran MiXCR on the 5' RACE reads; one entry per CDR3 protein. This sample has 1.6 million or so distinct CDR3 sequences, with around 35% found just once. The source material was blood. All receptors come from a woman aged 25-40 years in good health.

Points on this clonotype: A junction boundary mismatches the germline segment, possibly from a read error. The CDR3 DNA reads as TGTGCCAGCAGCGTAGAGAGTATCAGTGTTTATGACTACACCTTC. As protein: CASSVESISVYDYTF. The chain has TRBV9 and TRBJ1-2, with D uncertain. CDR3 length equals 15 residues. The germline CDR1 and CDR2 sequences are SGDLS and YYNGEE.

V usage is TRBV20-1 and J usage is TRBJ2-5; TRBD2 matches at 13 bases. CDR3 length: 17 residues. V was pared by 0 bases and J by 7 bases, with 11 bases of the junction left unmatched. CDR1 and CDR2 (germline): DFQATT, SNEGSKA (reference sequence). The CDR3: CSARDGAGTSGEGTQYF. CDR3 DNA sequence: TGCAGTGCTAGAGATGGGGCCGGGACTAGCGGGGAAGGGACCCAGTACTTC.

V usage is TRBV29-1 and J usage is TRBJ1-2, with D maybe TRBD1 (6 bases). V lost 0 bases and J lost 12, with 23 bases in between. This CDR3 has 15 residues. Germline V CDR1 and CDR2: SQVTM, ANQGSEA. This CDR3 reads CSVEEGGEPYGSNTF. The CDR3 DNA reads TGCAGCGTTGAAGAAGGGGGAGAACCTTATGGCAGCAACACCTTC.

This clonotype was seen a handful of times. This rearrangement joins TRBV5-5 to TRBJ1-1; 10 bases agree with TRBD1. This CDR3 has 14 residues. Germline-derived CDR1 and CDR2 are SGHKS and YYEKEE (reference sequence). J gave up 4 bases and V 4 bases, and 4 bases lay outside the gene matches. The CDR3 DNA is TGTGCCAGCAGCACGACAGGGGGCTTCACTGAAGCTTTCTTT. Its translation: CASSTTGGFTEAFF. The entire variable domain, with the rest obtained from reference TRBV5-5 and TRBJ1-1, is as follows: DAGVTQSPTHLIKTRGQQVTLRCSPISGHKSVSWYQQVLGQGPQFIFQYYEKEERGRGNFPDRFSARQFPNYSSELNVNALLLGDSALYLCASSTTGGFTEAFFGQGTRLTVV.

This clonotype was seen only a few times. The chain is built from TRBV25-1 and TRBJ2-4; the D gene is possibly TRBD1 (5 bases). Germline V gene lookup returns CDR1 MGHDK and CDR2 SYGVNS. This CDR3 has 16 amino acids. V shed 6 bases and J shed 0 bases, with 15 bases lying between them. CDR3 protein: CASRSTGPIAKNIQYF. The CDR3 DNA is TGTGCCAGCAGAAGCACAGGTCCGATAGCCAAAAACATTCAGTACTTC.

This clonotype occurred a few times. This chain uses TRBV6-2 or TRBV6-3 with TRBJ2-1; the D gene is possibly TRBD2 (5 bases). V was clipped by 6 bases and J by 9 bases, with 9 bases between them. Germline CDR1 reads MNHEY; CDR2 reads SVGEGT. This CDR3 is 11 amino acids long. CDR3 residues: CASSSAGEQFF. The CDR3 bases are TGTGCCAGCAGCAGCGCGGGTGAGCAGTTCTTC.

As regards this clonotype: One end of the junction does not line up with germline, which may come from a read error. The gene calls are TRBV13 and TRBJ2-3, with 7 bases matching TRBD2. CDR1 and CDR2 from the germline V gene are PRHDT and FYEKMQ (reference sequence). The CDR3 extends over 15 amino acids. The CDR3 loop is CASCLGGGYTDTQYF. The DNA for the CDR3 is TGTGCCAGCTGCTTGGGGGGGGGATACACAGATACGCAGTATTTT.

This clonotype was picked up many times. The CDR3, as DNA: TGTGCCATCAATCACGAAAGCTCCTACAATGAGCAGTTCTTC. It encodes CAINHESSYNEQFF. V is TRBV10-3 and J is TRBJ2-1; D uncertain. This CDR3 has 14 amino acids. Germline V gene sequence: CDR1 ENHRY, CDR2 SYGVKD. V dropped 7 bases and J dropped 0 bases, with 10 bases sitting between them.

The rearrangement links TRBV29-1 to TRBJ1-1; D remains unclear. The CDR3 totals 14 residues. Germline V gene lookup returns CDR1 SQVTM and CDR2 ANQGSEA. The V end was cut by 7 bases, the J end by 4 bases, with 19 bases between. CDR3 nucleotides: TGCAGCGGGGCGTTAGGGTCCTCGACCACTGAAGCTTTCTTT. Amino acids: CSGALGSSTTEAFF.

This clonotype has just a few counts. The CDR3 reads CATSRDPAAEQYF. The DNA of the CDR3 is TGTGCCACCAGCAGAGATCCAGCGGCCGAGCAGTACTTC. The rearrangement links TRBV15 to TRBJ2-7, with a tentative D call TRBD2 (5 bases). This CDR3 contains 13 residues. Trimming removed 0 bases at V and 6 bases at J, with 9 bases between. CDR1 is LNHNV and CDR2 is YYDKDF in the germline V gene (reference sequence).

This clonotype was detected a few times. A much larger clone differs from this one at a single base, so this may be a read error. V and J are TRBV4-1 and TRBJ2-2; D is unclear. This CDR3 spans 13 amino acids. Trimming shortened V by 1 base and J by 6 bases, and 6 bases separated the two germline ends. Germline V gene lookup returns CDR1 MGHRA and CDR2 YSYEKL. CDR3 residues: CASSQGVPGELFF. CDR3 DNA sequence: TGCGCCAGCAGCCAAGGGGTGCCCGGGGAGCTGTTTTTT.

Comment on this clonotype: An end of the junction does not agree with germline; a read error may underlie this. V is TRBV28 and J is TRBJ2-3; D not certain. Germline values: CDR1 MDHEN, CDR2 SYDVKM. This CDR3 is built from 17 residues. CDR3 nucleotide sequence: TGTGCCAGCAGTTCACAAACCTCCAGTCGGCGCACAGATACGCGGTATTTT. Translating gives CASSSQTSSRRTDTRYF.

The chain carries TRBV20-1 and TRBJ2-7; unclear D gene. The CDR3 covers 13 residues. Germline lookup yields CDR1 DFQATT and CDR2 SNEGSKA (reference sequence). With 3 bases removed from V and 3 bases from J, the gap between germline ends came to 12 bases. The CDR3 DNA reads as TGCAGTGCTAGGCCCCCGGTTTTCTACGAGCAGTACTTC. This sequence encodes CSARPPVFYEQYF.

The chain links TRBV19 to TRBJ2-1, with a possible D match to TRBD1 (5 bases). Trimming removed 2 bases from V and 2 bases from J, with 7 bases in between. The germline V gene encodes CDR1 LNHDA and CDR2 SQIVND (reference sequence). The CDR3 has 14 residues. CDR3 DNA sequence: TGTGCCAGTAGTATAATGACAGCCTACAATGAGCAGTTCTTC. Protein product: CASSIMTAYNEQFF.

V usage is TRBV7-8 and J usage is TRBJ2-3; D gene unclear. With 2 bases removed from V and 3 bases from J, the gap between germline ends came to 15 bases. CDR1 and CDR2 from the germline V gene are SGHVS and FQNEAQ. This CDR3 comprises 16 residues. CDR3 bases: TGTGCCAGCAGCTTACTCCGGCTCGAAGGGACAGATACGCAGTATTTT. This codes for CASSLLRLEGTDTQYF.

The chain joins TRBV10-3 to TRBJ1-2; no firm D call. Trimming took off 0 bases at V and 2 bases at J, with 7 bases between the two ends. The CDR3 has 14 amino acids. Looked up from germline, CDR1 is ENHRY and CDR2 is SYGVKD. In DNA form, the CDR3 reads TGTGCCATCAGTGAGTCGACGGGAAACTATGGCTACACCTTC. Translated: CAISESTGNYGYTF.

This chain joins TRBV20-1 and TRBJ2-7; D may be TRBD2 (6 bases). The CDR3 totals 12 residues. Trimming stripped 1 base from V and 4 bases from J, with 8 bases between. Germline assignment: CDR1 DFQATT and CDR2 SNEGSKA (reference sequence). CDR3 sequence (DNA): TGCAGTGCTAGAGCGGGGGTATACGAGCAGTACTTC. This sequence encodes CSARAGVYEQYF.

This clonotype was counted only a few times. The chain carries TRBV30 and TRBJ2-5; D might be TRBD1 (6 bases). Germline V gives CDR1 GTSNPN, CDR2 SVGIG (reference sequence). V was cut by 8 bases and J by 9 bases, with 19 bases left in between. The CDR3 runs 12 residues. The chain's CDR3 is CALSSGVRAQYF. The CDR3 DNA follows: TGTGCCCTCTCATCAGGGGTAAGGGCCCAGTACTTC.

The V gene is TRBV5-5, the J gene TRBJ2-7, with 7 bases aligning to TRBD1. The CDR3 sequence is 16 residues long. The germline V gene encodes CDR1 SGHKS and CDR2 YYEKEE (reference sequence). V lost 0 bases, J lost 3 bases, and 9 bases stayed unmatched. Here the CDR3 DNA reads TGTGCCAGCAGCTTGGCCTCTTCAGGGGGAATCTACGAGCAGTACTTC. Encoded protein: CASSLASSGGIYEQYF.

This clonotype appeared many times. V usage is TRBV6-1 and J usage is TRBJ2-7, with 9 bases aligning to TRBD2. The CDR3 runs to 14 residues. The germline V gene encodes CDR1 MNHNS and CDR2 SASEGT. The junction had 8 bases not matched to a gene; V was cut back by 5 bases and J by 6 bases. CDR3 sequence reads: CASSWASGEGEQYF. The CDR3 nucleotides are TGTGCCAGCAGTTGGGCTAGCGGGGAGGGCGAGCAGTACTTC.

The rearrangement joins TRBV28 to TRBJ2-3; TRBD2 agrees at 11 bases. J gave up 3 bases and V 6 bases, and 20 bases lay outside the gene matches. Germline loops: CDR1 MDHEN, CDR2 SYDVKM. The CDR3 extends over 20 amino acids. For the CDR3, the DNA is TGTGCCAGCAGCCCAACCGGGACTAGCGGAAGCCTACCCCTAACAGATACGCAGTATTTT. Its protein product is CASSPTGTSGSLPLTDTQYF.

This chain links TRBV10-3 with TRBJ2-1; a possible D gene is TRBD2 (7 bases). The germline CDR1 and CDR2 sequences are ENHRY and SYGVKD. This CDR3 has 19 residues. The V end lost 3 bases, the J end lost 3 bases, and 24 bases lay between the germline ends. The CDR3 loop is CAISDRPGGRGADYNEQFF. The CDR3 DNA is TGTGCCATCAGTGACCGCCCCGGGGGTCGGGGGGCAGACTACAATGAGCAGTTCTTC.

This clonotype was picked up a small number of times. Germline is not matched at one junction end, which may reflect a read error. J is TRBJ2-5 and V is TRBV10-3; 10 bases line up with TRBD2. Germline CDR1 and CDR2: ENHRY and SYGVKD. The CDR3 extends over 16 amino acids. This CDR3 reads CATSATSGVSKETQYF. The CDR3 region has the DNA TGTGCCACCAGTGCAACTAGCGGGGTTAGTAAAGAGACCCAGTACTTC.

The chain combines TRBV20-1 with TRBJ1-3; tentative D call: TRBD1 (6 bases). V lost 3 bases and J 6 bases, leaving 15 bases between the germline ends. Germline V gene lookup returns CDR1 DFQATT and CDR2 SNEGSKA (reference sequence). CDR3 length: 14 amino acids. The chain's CDR3 is CSASPPGDLNTIYF. The DNA for the CDR3 is TGCAGTGCTAGCCCACCAGGGGACCTAAACACCATATATTTT.

The chain combines TRBV12-3 or TRBV12-4 with TRBJ1-1; the D is unclear. V was cut by 5 bases and J by 0 bases, with 19 bases left in between. This CDR3 has 17 amino acids. As DNA, the CDR3 is TGTGCCAGCAGTCCCCGGAGGGATCGGGATATGAACACTGAAGCTTTCTTT. Translated: CASSPRRDRDMNTEAFF.

The chain has TRBV20-1 and TRBJ2-1; 8 bases map to TRBD2. Germline V gene lookup returns CDR1 DFQATT and CDR2 SNEGSKA (reference sequence). Unmatched junction bases numbered 8, after V lost 3 bases and J lost 7 bases. This CDR3 comprises 14 residues. CDR3: CSARGPGTSNEQFF. The CDR3 nucleotides are TGCAGTGCTAGGGGCCCCGGGACTAGTAATGAGCAGTTCTTC.

V and J are TRBV9 and TRBJ2-5, with 11 nucleotides matching TRBD2. Germline CDR1 and CDR2: SGDLS and YYNGEE. The V segment lost 3 bases and the J segment 4 bases; nucleotides outside the gene matches: 2. This CDR3 comprises 14 residues. DNA for the CDR3: TGTGCCAGCAGCGCCACTAGCGGGAGAGAGACCCAGTACTTC. This translates into CASSATSGRETQYF.